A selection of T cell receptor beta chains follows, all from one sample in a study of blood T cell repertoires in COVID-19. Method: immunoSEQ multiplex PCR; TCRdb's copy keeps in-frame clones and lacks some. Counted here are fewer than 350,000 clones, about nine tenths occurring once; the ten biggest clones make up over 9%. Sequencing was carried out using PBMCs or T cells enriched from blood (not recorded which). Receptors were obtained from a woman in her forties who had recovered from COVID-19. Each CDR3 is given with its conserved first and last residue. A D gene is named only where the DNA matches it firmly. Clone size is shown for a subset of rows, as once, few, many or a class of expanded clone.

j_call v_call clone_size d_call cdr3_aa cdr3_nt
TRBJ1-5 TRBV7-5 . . CARSLVMRDQPQHF TGTGCCAGAAGCTTAGTGATGAGGGATCAGCCCCAGCATTTT
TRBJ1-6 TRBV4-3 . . CASSQGSPLKTPLHF TGCGCCAGCAGCCAGGGGAGTCCGTTGAAGACACCCCTCCACTTT
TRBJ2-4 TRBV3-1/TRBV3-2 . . CASSVRVGGNIQYF TGTGCCAGCAGCGTCCGGGTGGGAGGAAACATTCAGTACTTC
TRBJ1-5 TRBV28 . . CASSGGAGNQPQHF TGTGCCAGCAGTGGAGGGGCGGGCAATCAGCCCCAGCATTTT
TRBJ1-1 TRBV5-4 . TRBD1 CASNSTGLDEAFF TGTGCCAGCAACTCGACAGGGCTAGATGAAGCTTTCTTT
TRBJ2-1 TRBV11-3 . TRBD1 CASSRDRGPSGEQFF TGTGCCAGCAGCAGGGACAGGGGGCCAAGCGGTGAGCAGTTCTTC
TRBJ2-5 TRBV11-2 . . CASSEGEKETQYF TGTGCCAGCAGCGAAGGGGAAAAAGAGACCCAGTACTTC
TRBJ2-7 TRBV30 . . CAWSVARGYEQYF TGTGCCTGGAGTGTGGCGCGGGGCTACGAGCAGTACTTC
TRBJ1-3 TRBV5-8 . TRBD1 CASSFLGTGGSGNTIYF TGTGCCAGCAGCTTCCTCGGGACAGGGGGCTCTGGAAACACCATATATTTT
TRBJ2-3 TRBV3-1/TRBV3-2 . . CASSQKTFRGTDTQYF TGTGCCAGCAGCCAAAAGACTTTCCGAGGCACAGATACGCAGTATTTT
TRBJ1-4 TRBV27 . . CASALSEKLFF TGTGCCAGCGCCCTTAGTGAAAAACTGTTTTTT
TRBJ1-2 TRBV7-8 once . CASSPEEGPDGYTF TGTGCCAGCAGCCCCGAGGAGGGACCTGATGGCTACACCTTC
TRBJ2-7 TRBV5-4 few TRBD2 CASNSWGGEQYF TGTGCCAGCAACTCGTGGGGGGGCGAGCAGTACTTC
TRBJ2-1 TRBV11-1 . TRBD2 CASSRDSGKGNEQFF TGTGCCAGCAGCCGTGATAGCGGGAAGGGCAATGAGCAGTTCTTC
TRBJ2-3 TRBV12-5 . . CASGPVKGFGRTDTQYF TGTGCTAGTGGACCGGTCAAGGGGTTTGGTCGCACAGATACGCAGTATTTT
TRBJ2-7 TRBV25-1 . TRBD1 CAVGTGSSYEQYF TGTGCCGTCGGGACAGGGAGCTCCTACGAGCAGTACTTC
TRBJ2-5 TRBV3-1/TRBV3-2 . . CASSQLSGQETQYF TGTGCCAGCAGCCAATTGAGCGGACAAGAGACCCAGTACTTC
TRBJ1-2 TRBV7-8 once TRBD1 CASSPRTGDYGYTF TGTGCCAGCAGCCCCCGGACAGGCGACTATGGCTACACCTTC
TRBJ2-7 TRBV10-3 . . CAIKEGLSTYEQYF TGTGCCATCAAGGAGGGGTTATCCACCTACGAGCAGTACTTC
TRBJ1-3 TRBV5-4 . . CASSLAGWGNTIYF TGTGCCAGCAGCTTGGCGGGGTGGGGAAACACCATATATTTT
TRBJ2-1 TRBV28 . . CASSSTVGSYNEQFF TGTGCCAGCAGTTCGACAGTGGGATCCTACAATGAGCAGTTCTTC
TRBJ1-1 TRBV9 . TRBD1 CASSPHRGNTEAFF TGTGCCAGCAGCCCCCACAGGGGTAACACTGAAGCTTTCTTT
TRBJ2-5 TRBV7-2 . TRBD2 CASRLAGAGGPNQYF TGTGCCAGCAGGCTAGCCGGAGCGGGGGGGCCGAACCAGTACTTC
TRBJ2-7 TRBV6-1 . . CASSDSARSYEQYF TGTGCCAGCAGTGATAGCGCTCGCTCCTACGAGCAGTACTTC
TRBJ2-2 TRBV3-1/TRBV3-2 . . CASSQDRARRTGELFF TGTGCCAGCAGCCAAGATCGGGCACGGAGGACCGGGGAGCTGTTTTTT
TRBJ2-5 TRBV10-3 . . CAISPEEPPQETQYF TGTGCCATCAGCCCGGAGGAGCCCCCCCAGGAGACCCAGTACTTC
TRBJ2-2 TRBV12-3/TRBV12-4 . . CASSLIRTGELFF TGTGCCAGCAGTTTAATCCGCACCGGGGAGCTGTTTTTT
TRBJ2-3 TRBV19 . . CASSERVWGTDTQYF TGTGCCAGTAGTGAGCGGGTCTGGGGCACAGATACGCAGTATTTT